The 18 T cell receptor beta chains reported below all come from one sample, sequenced in a study of metastatic and nonmetastatic thyroid tumors. With MiXCR, TCRdb called clones anew from the PCR reads. The table shows approximately 35,000 clones, with 10% to 11% occurring only once. Patients were all untreated before their thyroid surgery. Sequencing used blood. These TCRs come from a female donor with papillary thyroid cancer or a benign thyroid nodule (not recorded which). Some clones in this sample may be carry-over from other donors' samples.

V gene TRBV28 combines with J gene TRBJ2-3; no reliable D call. Looked up from germline, CDR1 is MDHEN and CDR2 is SYDVKM. This CDR3 has 15 residues. Deletions cut 6 bases from V and 2 bases from J, with 15 bases between. The DNA for the CDR3 is TGTGCCAGCAGCTCACCCCCGGAGCACACAGATACGCAGTATTTT. Encoded protein: CASSSPPEHTDTQYF.

This clone was counted ten times or more. The V gene is TRBV6-4, the J gene TRBJ1-1, with TRBD1 matching over 9 bases. In germline, CDR1 is MRHNA, CDR2 SNTAGT. The CDR3 length is 14 residues. Germline trimming cut 2 bases from V and 7 bases from J; bases unmatched to any gene: 5. In DNA, the CDR3 is TGTGCCAGCAGTGACACTCCGGGACAGGGTGAAGCTTTCTTT. Amino acids: CASSDTPGQGEAFF.

Many counts were recorded for this clone. The CDR3 sequence: CASGEGLLGNEQFF. Here the CDR3 DNA reads TGTGCCAGTGGGGAGGGCCTTCTAGGTAATGAGCAGTTCTTC. The V call is TRBV12-3 or TRBV12-4, the J call TRBJ2-1; 7 bases line up with TRBD2. This CDR3 comprises 14 residues. V shed 9 bases, J shed 7 bases, and the junction held 12 bases outside the gene matches.

The table lists this clone with many counts. The rearrangement uses TRBV19 and TRBJ1-1, with D maybe TRBD1 (6 bases). Germline-derived CDR1 and CDR2 are LNHDA and SQIVND (reference sequence). The CDR3 contains 15 residues. Trimming left V 3 bases short and J 3 bases short, with 14 bases between. CDR3 protein: CASSIAPDRDTEAFF. Written as DNA, the CDR3 is TGTGCCAGTAGTATCGCCCCGGACAGAGACACTGAAGCTTTCTTT.

This clone was observed at least ten times. The rearrangement joins TRBV28 to TRBJ2-1; maybe TRBD2 (5 bases). Trimming removed 3 bases at V and 8 bases at J, with 11 bases between. There are 13 residues in the CDR3. Looked up from germline, CDR1 is MDHEN and CDR2 is SYDVKM. In DNA, the CDR3 is TGTGCCAGCAGTTTCCGTACTAGTTATGAGCAGTTCTTC. Its translation: CASSFRTSYEQFF.

This clone was detected many times. The chain carries TRBV7-8 and TRBJ2-1; D gene uncertain. V shed 5 bases and J shed 12 bases, with 14 bases lying between them. Germline V gene sequence: CDR1 SGHVS, CDR2 FQNEAQ. The CDR3 is made up of 12 amino acids. CDR3 sequence reads: CASSPTPMGQFF. The DNA for the CDR3 is TGTGCCAGCAGCCCAACCCCCATGGGGCAGTTCTTC.

This clone appeared many times. This chain links TRBV7-3 with TRBJ2-1; D is uncertain. The V gene lost 5 bases and the J gene lost 6 bases, with 11 bases spanning the gap. The CDR3 spans 13 residues. Germline assignment: CDR1 SGHTA and CDR2 FQGTGA. This CDR3 is CASSPHPTNEQFF. CDR3 DNA: TGTGCCAGCAGCCCCCACCCCACCAATGAGCAGTTCTTC. Complete variable domain (other parts from reference TRBV7-3 and TRBJ2-1): GAGVSQTPSNKVTEKGKYVELRCDPISGHTALYWYRQSLGQGPEFLIYFQGTGAADDSGLPNDRFFAVRPEGSVSTLKIQRTERGDSAVYLCASSPHPTNEQFFGPGTRLTVL.

This clone was recorded at least ten times. CDR3 region: CASRLAGLNTGELFF. DNA of the CDR3: TGCGCCAGCAGGCTAGCGGGGTTAAACACCGGGGAGCTGTTTTTT. The chain recombines TRBV5-1 with TRBJ2-2; 9 nucleotides align to TRBD2. V lost 5 bases and J lost 2; bases outside the gene matches: 4. This CDR3 spans 15 amino acids. The V gene's germline CDR1 is SGHRS and CDR2 YFSETQ.

This clone was observed at least ten times. The gene calls are TRBV19 and TRBJ2-7; 12 bases align to TRBD2. This CDR3 region has 15 residues. The trim removed 6 bases at V and 1 base at J, leaving 4 bases unmatched. The germline gives CDR1 LNHDA, CDR2 SQIVND (reference sequence). This chain's CDR3 is CASSLTSGRSYEQYF. The CDR3, as DNA: TGTGCCAGTAGCCTGACTAGCGGGAGATCCTACGAGCAGTACTTC. Drawing the rest from reference TRBV19 and TRBJ2-7, the complete variable domain is DGGITQSPKYLFRKEGQNVTLSCEQNLNHDAMYWYRQDPGQGLRLIYYSQIVNDFQKGDIAEGYSVSREKKESFPLTVTSAQKNPTAFYLCASSLTSGRSYEQYFGPGTRLTVT.

This clone appeared many times. The genes are TRBV11-3 and TRBJ2-2; D is perhaps TRBD1 or TRBD2 (6 bases each). CDR3 length: 13 amino acids. Germline loops: CDR1 SGHNT, CDR2 YENEEA. Between the trimmed V and J ends, which lost 7 bases and 7 bases, there was a span of 13 bases. The CDR3 here is CASTGGGVGELFF. The CDR3 bases are TGTGCCAGCACCGGGGGCGGGGTCGGGGAGCTGTTTTTT.

The chain couples TRBV7-2 to TRBJ2-5; no clear D. CDR1 is SGHTA, CDR2 FQGNSA, per germline. Trimming removed 0 bases at V and 5 bases at J, with 13 bases between. CDR3 size: 15 residues. Here the CDR3 reads CASSLAFGVGETQYF. CDR3 nucleotides: TGTGCCAGCAGCTTAGCTTTCGGTGTCGGGGAGACCCAGTACTTC.

This clone was picked up many times. The chain uses TRBV15 and TRBJ2-7, with D perhaps TRBD1 or TRBD2 (5 bases each). Germline values: CDR1 LNHNV, CDR2 YYDKDF (reference sequence). The CDR3 has 14 amino acids. V dropped 1 base and J dropped 7 bases, with 14 bases sitting between them. In DNA, the CDR3 is TGTGCCACCAGCAGAGGGGGGAGAAACGGGGAGCAGTACTTC. Translated, it gives CATSRGGRNGEQYF.

Regarding this clone: One end of the junction does not line up with germline, which may come from a read error. Other DNA sequences in the sample encode the same CDR3. The chain combines TRBV6-2 or TRBV6-3 with TRBJ2-1; weak D call: TRBD1 (5 bases). The CDR3 spans 14 residues. From germline, CDR1 is MNHEY and CDR2 SVGEGT. CDR3 region: CASSYSPGYNEQSF. CDR3 bases: TGTGCCAGCAGTTACTCGCCAGGGTACAATGAGCAGTCATTC.

This clone has a count of ten or more. The rearrangement joins TRBV20-1 to TRBJ2-3; D is possibly TRBD1 (5 bases). V dropped 0 bases and J dropped 0 bases, with 10 bases sitting between them. This CDR3 region has 15 residues. Germline CDR1 reads DFQATT; CDR2 reads SNEGSKA (reference sequence). Written as DNA, the CDR3 is TGCAGTGCTAGAGATGGACAAATCAGCACAGATACGCAGTATTTT. Protein: CSARDGQISTDTQYF.

As to this clone: One end of the junction fails to match germline, which may point to a read error. V is TRBV5-6 and J is TRBJ2-2; 10 bases are a match to TRBD1. This CDR3 region has 16 residues. Germline values: CDR1 SGHDT, CDR2 YYEEEE. In nucleotides, the CDR3 is TGTGCCAACAGCTTGGGGGACAGGGGTAACACCGGGGAGCTGTTTTTT. Its protein product is CANSLGDRGNTGELFF.

This clone occurred many times. J is TRBJ1-3 and V is TRBV5-1, with 11 nucleotides matching TRBD1. The CDR3 has 16 residues. From germline, CDR1 is SGHRS and CDR2 YFSETQ. The V and J ends lost 4 bases and 4 bases, in that order; junction bases with no gene match: 7. CDR3 DNA sequence: TGCGCCAGCAGCCCAGGACAGGGGGCAGCAGGAAACACCATATATTTT. Protein product: CASSPGQGAAGNTIYF. Complete variable domain (other parts from reference TRBV5-1 and TRBJ1-3): KAGVTQTPRYLIKTRGQQVTLSCSPISGHRSVSWYQQTPGQGLQFLFEYFSETQRNKGNFPGRFSGRQFSNSRSEMNVSTLELGDSALYLCASSPGQGAAGNTIYFGEGSWLTVV.

There are a few counts of this clone. The chain joins TRBV6-1 to TRBJ1-4; 11 positions match TRBD1. V lost 4 bases, J lost 4 bases, and 5 bases stayed unmatched. Germline loops: CDR1 MNHNS, CDR2 SASEGT. The CDR3 contains 16 residues. The CDR3 DNA sequence: TGTGCCAGCAGTGCCGGGACAGGGGGGGGTAATGAAAAACTGTTTTTT. Translated, it gives CASSAGTGGGNEKLFF.

This clone appeared many times. CDR3 sequence reads: CASSQAPGLVPHEQYF. CDR3 DNA sequence: TGCGCCAGCAGCCAGGCACCGGGACTAGTCCCCCACGAGCAGTACTTC. The chain employs TRBV4-1 and TRBJ2-7; 8 nucleotides match TRBD2. The ends lost 3 bases at V and 5 bases at J; junction bases unmatched: 12. Germline-derived CDR1 and CDR2 are MGHRA and YSYEKL. The CDR3 sequence is 16 residues long.